This entry lists 10 T cell receptor beta chains sequenced from one sample in a study of T-cell reconstitution after alpha-beta-depleted transplantation in children (dated by TCRdb to 2015 to 2016). The method behind the library was PCR. TCRdb lists the instrument as Illumina HiSeq 2500. TCR library preparation used molecular barcoding, with unique molecular identifiers applied to normalize quantification of the TCRbeta repertoire. TCRdb handled the public reads itself, with Q25 trimming in fastp and clone calling in MiXCR, and kept productive beta chains. Every distinct CDR3 protein forms one entry, paired with its most common genes and DNA. Across this sample there are 500,000 to 650,000 distinct CDR3 sequences, with roughly 13% seen only once. The ten biggest clones cover about 2.2% of the sample. The sample's treatment or condition label, decoded: allogeneic hematopoietic cell transplantation with graft depleted of TCRalphabeta T cells and CD19 B cells.

This material consisted of PBMCs, mostly from graft donor cells, taken 360 days after TCRalphabeta/CD19-depleted stem cell transplant. These receptors were collected from a male patient aged 5 to 17 who had a stem cell transplant for acute myeloid leukemia, so the T cells may come from the graft donor.

The V gene is TRBV20-1, the J gene TRBJ2-3; TRBD2 agrees at 13 bases. CDR3 size: 16 residues. The V segment lost 4 bases and the J segment 4 bases; nucleotides outside the gene matches: 8. CDR1 and CDR2 (germline): DFQATT, SNEGSKA (reference sequence). The CDR3 DNA sequence: TGCAGTGCTAAAAGACTAGCGGGAGGTTGGGCAGATACGCAGTATTTT. Encoded protein: CSAKRLAGGWADTQYF.

This clonotype has at least ten counts. The rearrangement uses TRBV5-1 and TRBJ2-7, with 7 bases aligning to TRBD1. The V gene's germline CDR1 is SGHRS and CDR2 YFSETQ. The CDR3 is made up of 17 amino acids. With V trimmed by 5 bases and J by 2 bases, 16 bases remained unmatched. CDR3 residues: CASSLPLQGNRAYEQYF. The CDR3 DNA follows: TGCGCCAGCAGTCTACCCCTACAGGGGAATAGGGCCTACGAGCAGTACTTC.

In this sample, this clonotype turned up many times. V and J are TRBV28 and TRBJ2-7; 8 nucleotides agree with TRBD1. The germline V gene encodes CDR1 MDHEN and CDR2 SYDVKM. The trim removed 3 bases at V and 1 base at J, leaving 5 bases unmatched. The length of the CDR3 is 15 residues. Here the CDR3 reads CASSFPDRGSYEQYF. The DNA for the CDR3 is TGTGCCAGCAGTTTCCCCGACAGGGGATCCTACGAGCAGTACTTC. Filled out from reference TRBV28 and TRBJ2-7, the complete variable domain reads DVKVTQSSRYLVKRTGEKVFLECVQDMDHENMFWYRQDPGLGLRLIYFSYDVKMKEKGDIPEGYSVSREKKERFSLILESASTNQTSMYLCASSFPDRGSYEQYFGPGTRLTVT.

This clonotype was seen a handful of times. The V gene is TRBV15, the J gene TRBJ1-2; D unclear. The V gene's germline CDR1 is LNHNV and CDR2 YYDKDF (reference sequence). This CDR3 has 15 residues. The germline V and J ends were trimmed by 1 base and 2 bases, with 11 bases remaining between them. CDR3 in amino acids: CATSRGSLPNYGYTF. Written as DNA, the CDR3 is TGTGCCACCAGCAGAGGGTCCCTACCCAACTATGGCTACACCTTC.

The V and J genes are TRBV2 and TRBJ2-6, with 9 bases lining up with TRBD2. This CDR3 spans 18 amino acids. Germline trimming cut 11 bases from V and 0 bases from J; bases unmatched to any gene: 14. Germline CDR1 reads SNHLY; CDR2 reads FYNNEI. CDR3 DNA sequence: TGTGCCTTCCCCGCCCTAGCGGGACTACGCTCTGGGGCCAACGTCCTGACTTTC. Translating gives CAFPALAGLRSGANVLTF.

This clonotype was picked up a small number of times. The CDR3 nucleotides are TGTGCCAGCAGTTGGGGACTAGCGGGGTATGAGACCCAGTACTTC. Translation: CASSWGLAGYETQYF. The chain is built from TRBV14 and TRBJ2-5, with 13 bases lining up with TRBD2. The germline gives CDR1 SGHDN, CDR2 FVKESK. V shed 6 bases, J shed 5 bases, and the junction held 6 bases outside the gene matches. The CDR3 runs to 15 residues.

Only a few counts were recorded for this clonotype. V is TRBV20-1 and J is TRBJ2-1, with a tentative D call TRBD1 (6 bases). V lost 3 bases and J 14 bases, leaving 14 bases between the germline ends. The CDR3 spans 11 residues. CDR1 and CDR2 from the germline V gene are DFQATT and SNEGSKA (reference sequence). The CDR3 sequence: CSASRDNVKFF. The CDR3 DNA reads as TGCAGTGCTAGCCGGGACAACGTAAAGTTCTTC.

The chain is built from TRBV12-3 or TRBV12-4 and TRBJ2-3, with D hard to call. The CDR3 has 14 amino acids. Trimming left V 6 bases short and J 0 bases short, with 10 bases between. The CDR3 region has the DNA TGTGCCAGCAGGCTCTACGGGAGCACAGATACGCAGTATTTT. It specifies CASRLYGSTDTQYF.

This rearrangement joins TRBV6-5 to TRBJ2-7; 7 bases match TRBD2. The trim removed 4 bases at V and 4 bases at J, leaving 13 bases unmatched. CDR3 length equals 16 residues. Germline CDR1 MNHEY, CDR2 SVGAGI. CDR3 sequence (DNA): TGTGCCAGCAGTTCGGGCGTCGGCGGGAGTGATTACGAGCAGTACTTC. Its translation is CASSSGVGGSDYEQYF.

In this sample, this clonotype turned up a few times. The chain couples TRBV7-9 to TRBJ1-1, with D perhaps TRBD1 (5 bases). Trimming took 0 bases from V and 3 from J, leaving 11 bases between them. The CDR3 contains 15 residues. CDR1 and CDR2 from the germline V gene are SEHNR and FQNEAQ (reference sequence). The CDR3 spells CASSLAQGGYTEAFF. The CDR3 DNA reads as TGTGCCAGCAGCTTAGCGCAGGGAGGGTACACTGAAGCTTTCTTT.